This is a list of T cell receptor beta chains from one sample in a study of T cell repertoires in cytomegalovirus infection. In TCRdb, the reads were re-called with MiXCR into one record per CDR3 protein. This table has 900,000 to 950,000 distinct CDR3 sequences, 31% appearing once. For these receptors, no antigen is known. The sample consisted of cultured CD8+ T cells from PBMCs, taken from culture after CMV antigen stimulation. Receptors were obtained from a human donor in good health (CMV status not recorded). Some clones in this sample may be carry-over from other donors' samples. CDR3s include the opening cysteine and the closing phenylalanine or tryptophan. The order of the fields is D gene, V gene, J gene, clone size, CDR3 protein, CDR3 DNA. The D gene is left open where the match is weak. The size entry is marked missing in some rows and otherwise reads once, few, many or a size class.

TRBD1	TRBV5-1	TRBJ1-1	-	CASSLWGTGDMNTEAFF	TGCGCCAGCAGCTTGTGGGGGACAGGGGATATGAACACTGAAGCTTTCTTT
-	TRBV20-1	TRBJ1-2	-	CSARDDSRSF	TGCAGTGCTAGGGATGACAGTCGGAGCTTC
TRBD2	TRBV7-8	TRBJ2-3	-	CASSLRGRRADTQYF	TGTGCCAGCAGCTTACGCGGGAGGAGGGCAGATACGCAGTATTTT
TRBD1	TRBV29-1	TRBJ2-1	-	CSVIGGTGYNEQFF	TGCAGCGTCATAGGGGGGACAGGGTACAATGAGCAGTTCTTC
-	TRBV7-6	TRBJ2-1	-	CACRTGESSYNEQFF	TGTGCCTGCAGAACGGGCGAGAGCTCCTACAATGAGCAGTTCTTC
TRBD1	TRBV27	TRBJ1-5	few	CASSQRAGTANQPQHF	TGTGCCAGCAGTCAACGAGCGGGGACAGCTAATCAGCCCCAGCATTTT
-	TRBV2	TRBJ2-2	few	CASRPGGWAGELFF	TGTGCCAGCAGGCCCGGGGGTTGGGCCGGGGAGCTGTTTTTT
-	TRBV4-2	TRBJ1-1	-	CASSQDRVQGRGTEAFF	TGTGCCAGCAGCCAAGATAGGGTCCAGGGGAGAGGGACTGAAGCTTTCTTT
-	TRBV19	TRBJ1-1	-	CASSFNRGATEAFF	TGTGCCAGTAGTTTTAACAGAGGGGCCACTGAAGCTTTCTTT
-	TRBV5-1	TRBJ1-2	-	CASSPGRDGYTF	TGCGCCAGCAGCCCAGGACGGGATGGCTACACCTTC
-	TRBV23-1	TRBJ2-1	once	CASWGLASYNEQFF	TGCGCCAGCTGGGGGTTGGCGTCCTACAATGAGCAGTTCTTC
-	TRBV5-5	TRBJ1-6	-	CASSLGAGGDSPLHF	TGTGCCAGCAGCTTGGGTGCGGGTGGGGATTCACCCCTCCACTTT
TRBD2	TRBV5-4	TRBJ2-2	-	CASSSDPSGGAIANTGELFF	TGTGCCAGCAGCTCGGACCCCAGCGGGGGGGCCATCGCGAACACCGGGGAGCTGTTTTTT
-	TRBV7-6	TRBJ2-1	few	CASSPEAVSYNEQFF	TGTGCCAGCAGCCCAGAAGCGGTCTCCTACAATGAGCAGTTCTTC
-	TRBV2	TRBJ2-3	once	CASSSKGTDTQYF	TGTGCCAGCTCGAGCAAGGGTACGGATACGCAGTATTTT
TRBD1	TRBV27	TRBJ2-3	-	CASSRQGDTQYF	TGTGCCAGCAGTCGACAGGGGGATACGCAGTATTTT
-	TRBV7-9	TRBJ2-5	few	CASSPAGSQETQYF	TGTGCCAGCAGCCCAGCGGGCTCTCAAGAGACCCAGTACTTC
-	TRBV6-6	TRBJ2-1	few	CASSYSRGAKEFF	TGTGCCAGCAGTTACTCGAGGGGGGCTAAGGAGTTCTTC
-	TRBV28	TRBJ1-1	few	CASSSAWNEAFF	TGTGCCAGCAGTTCCGCGTGGAATGAAGCTTTCTTT
-	TRBV13	TRBJ2-5	-	CASSLRGWGRETRYF	TGTGCCAGCAGTCTTAGGGGCTGGGGGCGAGAGACCCGGTACTTC
TRBD2	TRBV11-2	TRBJ2-1	few	CASRQLAGGRGNEQFF	TGTGCCAGCAGACAGCTAGCGGGGGGGCGAGGTAATGAGCAGTTCTTC
-	TRBV6-2/TRBV6-3	TRBJ2-3	-	CASSYVGQGFTDGGGTDTQYF	TGTGCCAGCAGTTATGTGGGGCAGGGCTTCACCGACGGGGGAGGTACAGATACGCAGTATTTT
TRBD1	TRBV7-9	TRBJ2-7	-	CASSPAQGAAYEQYF	TGTGCCAGCAGCCCCGCCCAGGGGGCGGCCTACGAGCAGTACTTC